One and the same sample provided the 13 T cell receptor beta chains below, sequenced in a study of blood T cell repertoires in COVID-19. Using immunoSEQ multiplex PCR, the repertoire was profiled, and TCRdb retains in-frame clones only, with some absent. The data hold about 270,000 clones, with 85% to 90% observed a single time. Material for sequencing was PBMCs or T cells enriched from blood (not recorded which). Every receptor here comes from a woman under 30 who had recovered from COVID-19.

The CDR3 protein is CASSRVTGSTNEKLFF. CDR3 DNA: TGTGCCAGTAGTAGAGTTACAGGGTCAACTAATGAAAAACTGTTTTTT. The chain is built from TRBV19 and TRBJ1-4, with D possibly matching TRBD1 (6 bases). Germline-derived CDR1 and CDR2 are LNHDA and SQIVND (reference sequence). There are 16 residues in the CDR3. V lost 4 bases to trimming and J lost 0 bases, with 12 bases between them.

The V call is TRBV30, the J call TRBJ2-1; D gene unclear. The V end lost 0 bases, the J end lost 2 bases, and 8 bases lay between the germline ends. This CDR3 comprises 14 residues. The germline CDR1 and CDR2 sequences are GTSNPN and SVGIG (reference sequence). CDR3 amino acids: CAWSVSNPYNEQFF. The CDR3 DNA reads as TGTGCCTGGAGTGTTAGCAACCCCTACAATGAGCAGTTCTTC.

J is TRBJ1-1 and V is TRBV4-1; TRBD1 aligns across 7 bases. Germline loops: CDR1 MGHRA, CDR2 YSYEKL. The CDR3 covers 15 residues. Unmatched junction bases numbered 7, after V lost 1 base and J lost 5 bases. The CDR3 reads CASSQGKGGETEAFF. For the CDR3, the DNA is TGCGCCAGCAGCCAAGGCAAAGGGGGCGAAACTGAAGCTTTCTTT.

This clone has just one count. V usage is TRBV7-9 and J usage is TRBJ1-2; TRBD1 aligns across 8 bases. With V trimmed by 6 bases and J by 4 bases, 7 bases remained unmatched. This CDR3 comprises 14 residues. The germline V gene encodes CDR1 SEHNR and CDR2 FQNEAQ (reference sequence). The CDR3 DNA reads TGTGCCAGCAGGCGAAGTACAGGGGGCTATGGCTACACCTTC. It encodes CASRRSTGGYGYTF.

This clone was observed a single time. CDR3 region: CAWSRGGVSDEQYF. DNA of the CDR3: TGTGCCTGGTCTAGAGGGGGGGTAAGCGACGAGCAGTACTTC. The chain employs TRBV30 and TRBJ2-7; perhaps TRBD2 as D (7 bases). Germline-derived CDR1 and CDR2 are GTSNPN and SVGIG (reference sequence). Deletions cut 5 bases from V and 5 bases from J, with 19 bases between. The CDR3 extends over 14 amino acids.

The genes are TRBV18 and TRBJ1-5; 9 positions agree with TRBD1. The ends lost 3 bases at V and 0 bases at J; junction bases unmatched: 6. Germline CDR1 KGHSH, CDR2 LQKENI. The CDR3 is made up of 17 amino acids. CDR3 loop: CASSPSGTGYSNQPQHF. The CDR3 DNA reads as TGTGCCAGCTCACCTTCCGGGACAGGGTATAGCAATCAGCCCCAGCATTTT. The full variable domain, completed using reference TRBV18 and TRBJ1-5, is NAGVMQNPRHLVRRRGQEARLRCSPMKGHSHVYWYRQLPEEGLKFMVYLQKENIIDESGMPKERFSAEFPKEGPSILRIQQVVRGDSAAYFCASSPSGTGYSNQPQHFGDGTRLSIL.

In DNA form, the CDR3 reads TGTGCCAGTAGCCAAAGGGACAGGTCCTGGGGTGACACTGAAGCTTTCTTT. Residues: CASSQRDRSWGDTEAFF. The rearrangement uses TRBV19 and TRBJ1-1; 8 nucleotides match TRBD1. Germline V gene lookup returns CDR1 LNHDA and CDR2 SQIVND (reference sequence). The CDR3 contains 17 residues. After removal of 6 bases from V and 3 bases from J, the junction contained 15 bases not matched to a gene.

This chain joins TRBV28 and TRBJ2-7; D not resolved. Germline assignment: CDR1 MDHEN and CDR2 SYDVKM. There are 15 residues in the CDR3. The germline V and J ends were trimmed by 6 bases and 0 bases, with 15 bases remaining between them. The CDR3 reads CASRTATRSSYEQYF. CDR3 coding DNA: TGTGCCAGCAGGACCGCAACACGGAGCTCCTACGAGCAGTACTTC.

The V and J genes are TRBV5-8 and TRBJ1-1, with 7 bases lining up with TRBD1. CDR1 is SGHTS, CDR2 YDEGEE, per germline. After removal of 2 bases from V and 0 bases from J, the junction contained 16 bases not matched to a gene. CDR3 length: 19 amino acids. The CDR3 loop reads CASSLWDSEIQLMNTEAFF. CDR3 DNA: TGTGCCAGCAGCTTATGGGACAGCGAGATACAATTAATGAACACTGAAGCTTTCTTT. Drawing the rest from reference TRBV5-8 and TRBJ1-1, the complete variable domain is EAGVTQSPTHLIKTRGQQATLRCSPISGHTSVYWYQQALGLGLQFLLWYDEGEERNRGNFPPRFSGRQFPNYSSELNVNALELEDSALYLCASSLWDSEIQLMNTEAFFGQGTRLTVV.

This clone occurred a few times. As DNA, the CDR3 is TGTGCCAGCAGCCCTCCTGGGGGGCAGGGGGCTTTTTCCTACGAGCAGTACTTC. It specifies CASSPPGGQGAFSYEQYF. The chain carries TRBV9 and TRBJ2-7; 8 positions match TRBD1. Unmatched junction bases numbered 16, after V lost 4 bases and J lost 1 base. This CDR3 is built from 18 residues. In germline, CDR1 is SGDLS, CDR2 YYNGEE.

The chain carries TRBV3-1 (or the pseudogene TRBV3-2) and TRBJ1-6; 7 nucleotides align to TRBD1. The CDR3 contains 14 residues. Germline V CDR1 and CDR2: LGHDT, YNNKEL (reference sequence). V was clipped by 4 bases and J by 7 bases; unmatched bases: 4. CDR3 in DNA: TGTGCCAGCAGCCTACCGGGACAGAATTCACCCCTCCACTTT. This sequence encodes CASSLPGQNSPLHF.

The genes are TRBV5-1 and TRBJ2-1; possible D gene TRBD2, 7 bases. Trimming removed 1 base at V and 5 bases at J, with 13 bases between. The length of the CDR3 is 15 residues. Germline V gene data show CDR1 as SGHRS and CDR2 as YFSETQ. The CDR3 sequence is CASSLRWGGDNEQFF. Here the CDR3 DNA reads TGCGCCAGCAGCTTGCGGTGGGGGGGCGACAATGAGCAGTTCTTC.

This chain connects TRBV27 to TRBJ1-5; 7 bases line up with TRBD1. CDR3 length equals 19 residues. Per germline, CDR1 MNHEY and CDR2 SMNVEV (reference sequence). V shed 0 bases, J shed 0 bases, and the junction held 11 bases outside the gene matches. In DNA, the CDR3 is TGTGCCAGCAGTTTATCTTTCCCGGGACAGCCCTATAGCAATCAGCCCCAGCATTTT. Its protein is CASSLSFPGQPYSNQPQHF.